Listed below are T cell receptor beta chains from one sample, sequenced in a study of shared clonotypes between healthy human individuals. The repertoire was sequenced with immunoSEQ multiplex PCR; TCRdb's copy has only in-frame clones and lacks some. The sample holds a few million clones, nearly 97% seen once. The specimen sequenced was naive CD4+ T cells sorted from blood. The receptor source for this set is a man younger than 35 in good health. CDR3s include the opening cysteine and the closing phenylalanine or tryptophan. A D gene is named only where the DNA matches it firmly. Clone size, where shown, is once, few, many, or a class for clones that have expanded.

clone size | D gene | J gene | V gene | CDR3 DNA | CDR3 protein
- | - | TRBJ1-4 | TRBV7-9 | TGTGCCAGCAGCCAAGACTTGAGAAGTGAAAAACTGTTTTTT | CASSQDLRSEKLFF
- | TRBD2 | TRBJ2-3 | TRBV2 | TGTGCCAGCAGTGGACTAGCGGGTCCTACAGATACGCAGTATTTT | CASSGLAGPTDTQYF
once | - | TRBJ2-5 | TRBV30 | TGTGCCTGGAGTACGCGGGAGACCCAGTACTTC | CAWSTRETQYF
- | - | TRBJ1-2 | TRBV2 | TGTGCCAGCAAGGGGGTGGGGTATGGCTACACCTTC | CASKGVGYGYTF
- | - | TRBJ2-2 | TRBV6-6 | TGTGCCAGCAGGCAGACTCCCTCCACCGGGGAGCTGTTTTTT | CASRQTPSTGELFF
- | - | TRBJ1-5 | TRBV19 | TGTGCCAGTAGTATAGGGGGAACCCCGCAAATAGGTCAGCCCCAGCATTTT | CASSIGGTPQIGQPQHF
- | - | TRBJ1-2 | TRBV19 | TGTGCCAGTAGTATGTGGGTTGTCCAGGGATCTAACTATGGCTACACCTTC | CASSMWVVQGSNYGYTF
- | - | TRBJ2-3 | TRBV5-1 | TGCGCCAGCAGCTTGGCTGGCGTAGGGGATACGCAGTATTTT | CASSLAGVGDTQYF
- | - | TRBJ2-3 | TRBV5-3 | TGTGCCAGAAGCGATCGCGGAGGACCAGATACGCAGTATTTT | CARSDRGGPDTQYF
- | - | TRBJ1-2 | TRBV10-3 | TGTGCCATCAGACCCGGGGGGAGCGGCTACACCTTC | CAIRPGGSGYTF
- | - | TRBJ2-7 | TRBV6-4 | TGTGCCAGCAGTGACCCCCGGAGCACCTACGAGCAGTACTTC | CASSDPRSTYEQYF
- | TRBD1 | TRBJ2-2 | TRBV5-1 | TGCGCCAGCTTTCCGGGACAGGGGGCGACCGGGGAGCTGTTTTTT | CASFPGQGATGELFF
- | - | TRBJ2-7 | TRBV2 | TGTGCCAGCAGCCGCTTTGGGCAGGGCAACTACGAGCAGTACTTC | CASSRFGQGNYEQYF
- | TRBD1 | TRBJ1-5 | TRBV28 | TGTGCCAGCAGGGATCCGGGACAGAAAAGTCGCCCAGGCAATCAGCCCCAGCATTTT | CASRDPGQKSRPGNQPQHF
- | TRBD1 | TRBJ2-6 | TRBV4-3 | TGCGCCAGCAGCCAGCAAAGCAGGGGGCTCGGAGCTGGGGCCAACGTCCTGACTTTC | CASSQQSRGLGAGANVLTF
- | TRBD1 | TRBJ1-1 | TRBV5-4 | TGTGCCAGCAGCTTGGCGGAGACAGGGAGAACTGAAGCTTTCTTT | CASSLAETGRTEAFF
- | TRBD1 | TRBJ1-1 | TRBV15 | TGTGCCACCAGCAGAGAGCAGGGGGTGAACACTGAAGCTTTCTTT | CATSREQGVNTEAFF
- | - | TRBJ2-7 | TRBV11-2 | TGTGCCAGCAGAACCGCAGGTACCTACGAGCAGTACTTC | CASRTAGTYEQYF
- | - | TRBJ1-2 | TRBV18 | TGTGCCAGCTCACCAGACAGGCTTGGAGGCTACACCTTC | CASSPDRLGGYTF
- | - | TRBJ2-5 | TRBV11-2 | TGTGCCAGCAGCTTCCCCAACCCGGGGAACCAAGAGACCCAGTACTTC | CASSFPNPGNQETQYF
- | - | TRBJ1-4 | TRBV7-9 | TGTGCCAGCAGCCGGGCGTCCGACACCTATGAAAAACTGTTTTTT | CASSRASDTYEKLFF
- | TRBD1 | TRBJ2-3 | TRBV6-5 | TGTGCCAGCAGTCGACAGGGAACCGGAGATACGCAGTATTTT | CASSRQGTGDTQYF
once | TRBD2 | TRBJ2-3 | TRBV5-1 | TGCGCCAGCAGCTCTACCCGGGGGGGCACAGATACGCAGTATTTT | CASSSTRGGTDTQYF
- | - | TRBJ2-6 | TRBV7-2 | TGTGCCAGCAGCTTAGCGCTTGGGGCCAACGTCCTGACTTTC | CASSLALGANVLTF
few | TRBD1 | TRBJ1-5 | TRBV2 | TGTGCCAGCAGTGAACAGGGGGCTCAGCCCCAGCATTTT | CASSEQGAQPQHF
- | - | TRBJ2-2 | TRBV29-1 | TGCAGCGTTGCTGAGAGTTTAAACACCGGGGAGCTGTTTTTT | CSVAESLNTGELFF
- | TRBD1 | TRBJ1-5 | TRBV15 | TGTGCCACCAGCAGAGATGACAGGGCTGGTCAGCCCCAGCATTTT | CATSRDDRAGQPQHF
- | - | TRBJ1-5 | TRBV18 | TGTGCCAGCTCACCCCTCCCCGGGACTGCGAATCAGCCCCAGCATTTT | CASSPLPGTANQPQHF
- | - | TRBJ1-1 | TRBV7-2 | TGTGCCAGCAGCTTCGAGGGGATGAACACTGAAGCTTTCTTT | CASSFEGMNTEAFF
- | - | TRBJ2-3 | TRBV9 | TGTGCCAGCAGCGGAGGGGCCGGACAGTTCCCTAGCACAGATACGCAGTATTTT | CASSGGAGQFPSTDTQYF
- | TRBD1 | TRBJ1-1 | TRBV5-4 | TGTGCCAGCAGCCGGAACAGGGGAGAGAACACTGAAGCTTTCTTT | CASSRNRGENTEAFF
- | TRBD2 | TRBJ2-7 | TRBV5-1 | TGCGCCAGCAGCTTGGAGGTAGCGGGGGGACCACTCTCCCTATGGTACTTC | CASSLEVAGGPLSLWYF